The table lists the clone carrying this T cell receptor (beta chain) with a few counts. Its antigen is unidentified. With 4 bases removed from V and 0 bases from J, the gap between germline ends came to 10 bases. The CDR3 runs 15 residues. Preparing the TCRbeta library involved the use of unique molecular identifiers. TCRdb reprocessed the PCR reads with MiXCR, giving one entry per CDR3 protein. The table includes around 490,000 distinct CDR3 sequences, about an eighth detected once. The data stem from a study of T-cell reconstitution after alpha-beta-depleted transplantation in children. Study-wide results and limits: At the one-year point after transplant, T-cell counts and TCRbeta diversity were found to come mostly from T cells that had been newly produced.

This receptor was identified in a female patient younger than 10 who had a stem cell transplant for aplastic anemia, so the T cells may come from the graft donor. Sequenced material: PBMCs, mostly from graft donor cells, taken 180 days after TCRalphabeta/CD19-depleted stem cell transplant. The chain employs TRBV12-3 or TRBV12-4 and TRBJ2-1; D perhaps matches TRBD2 (6 bases). CDR3 in DNA: TGTGCCAGCAGTTGGGACGGGAGCTCCTACAATGAGCAGTTCTTC. Its protein is CASSWDGSSYNEQFF.